Reported below is one TCR beta chain. Its antigen is still unknown. Reverse transcription of all isolated RNA meant that expressed TCRB transcripts were sequenced. Data came from immunoSEQ multiplex PCR; TCRdb stores just in-frame clones and leaves some out. The table includes under 250,000 clones, 13% to 15% detected once. This sample was included in a study of beta chain features in type 1 diabetes. Study results and caveats: In the patient group, naive, central memory and Treg TCRB repertoires seemed more alike than in the healthy donor group. A potential PCR bias toward shorter templates would be equal in patient and control samples. High TCR expression in some cells could lead to their over-representation in cDNA sequencing. Whether TCRB rearrangement is influenced by HLA type was left unresolved in this analysis.

Germline CDR1 and CDR2: MGHRA and YSYEKL. V lost 1 base and J 5 bases, leaving 14 bases between the germline ends. CDR3 length equals 15 residues. The rearrangement joins TRBV4-1 to TRBJ1-2, with D perhaps matching TRBD1 (5 bases). The sequenced sample was naive CD4+ T cells from blood. The receptor comes from a woman aged 40 to 49 in good health. CDR3 nucleotide sequence: TGCGCCAGCAGCCAAGTATTAGGGGCCAAATATGGCTACACCTTC. It yields the protein CASSQVLGAKYGYTF.